A single T cell receptor (beta chain) is shown here with its context. The antigen remains unidentified. Each sample's TCRbeta library yielded on average roughly 42,000 productive templates. Some clones are missing from TCRdb's copy, which holds only in-frame ones; the method was immunoSEQ multiplex PCR. The data show about 42,000 clones, roughly 81% seen once. This sample was included in a study of STAT3 mutations in large granular lymphocyte leukemia. V lost 3 bases and J lost 5, with 12 bases in between. The CDR3 is made up of 14 amino acids. Germline-derived CDR1 and CDR2 are SEHNR and FQNEAQ (reference sequence). The study's findings and limits: At least one immunodominant TCR beta clonotype appeared in every T-cell large granular lymphocyte leukemia patient. A small but highly pathogenic clone may have been missed.

Sequencing input: PBMCs. The TCR sequence derives from a human donor with T large granular lymphocyte leukemia. Some clones in this sample may be carry-over from other donors' samples. The chain uses TRBV7-9 and TRBJ2-3; D might be TRBD2 (6 bases). The CDR3 here is CASSLGGLLDTQYF. DNA of the CDR3: TGTGCCAGCAGCTTGGGGGGACTCTTAGATACGCAGTATTTT. Based on the CDR3 plus reference TRBV7-9 and TRBJ2-3, the full variable domain is DTGVSQNPRHKITKRGQNVTFRCDPISEHNRLYWYRQTLGQGPEFLTYFQNEAQLEKSRLLSDRFSAERPKGSFSTLEIQRTEQGDSAMYLCASSLGGLLDTQYFGPGTRLTVL.